The entry below describes one T cell receptor beta chain. Its antigen is unidentified. The sample comes from a study of cytomegalovirus exposure and HLA in healthy donors. Points from the study as a whole: Reports credit the classifier with highly specific, highly sensitive diagnosis of cytomegalovirus status.

The CDR3 is 15 residues long. Germline-derived CDR1 and CDR2 are LNHDA and SQIVND (reference sequence). V was clipped by 1 base and J by 2 bases; unmatched bases: 3. Data came from immunoSEQ multiplex PCR; TCRdb stores just in-frame clones and leaves some out. The table has 200,000 or so clones, 80% to 95% seen once. The material sequenced was PBMCs. The TCR sequence derives from a young woman in good health and CMV-seronegative. This chain uses TRBV19 with TRBJ1-2, with TRBD1 matching 8 bases. In DNA, the CDR3 is TGTGCCAGTAGTATAGGCCAGGGGGCCAACTATGGCTACACCTTC. This gives the protein CASSIGQGANYGYTF.